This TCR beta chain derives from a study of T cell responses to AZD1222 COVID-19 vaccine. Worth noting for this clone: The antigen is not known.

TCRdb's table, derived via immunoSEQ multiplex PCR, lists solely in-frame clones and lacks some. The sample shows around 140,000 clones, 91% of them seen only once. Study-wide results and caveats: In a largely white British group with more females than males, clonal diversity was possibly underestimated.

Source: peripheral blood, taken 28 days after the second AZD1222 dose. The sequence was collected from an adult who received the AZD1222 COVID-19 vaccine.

The CDR3 protein is CASRQDWRSEQFF. The CDR3 DNA follows: TGTGCCAGTAGGCAAGACTGGAGATCTGAGCAGTTCTTC. The chain couples TRBV19 to TRBJ2-1; D is uncertain. Trimming removed 6 bases from V and 9 bases from J, with 15 bases in between. CDR3 length: 13 residues. Germline V gene data show CDR1 as LNHDA and CDR2 as SQIVND (reference sequence).